Listed below are T cell receptor beta chains from one sample, sequenced in a study of PD-1 blockade in classical Hodgkin lymphoma. The data were produced by immunoSEQ multiplex PCR, yet TCRdb's version contains in-frame clones alone and is incomplete. The sample comprises roughly 100,000 clones, roughly 87% of which are singletons, and roughly 20% rests with the top ten. The sequenced sample was peripheral blood mononuclear cells (PBMCs), obtained before the fourth cycle of nivolumab. These receptors came from a human donor with classical Hodgkin lymphoma. Both conserved end residues are part of each CDR3. The D gene is left open where the match is weak. Clone size is stated in some rows and not others, as once, few, many or a class when expanded.

clone_size: -
cdr3_length: 13
d_call: -
v_call: TRBV5-5
j_call: TRBJ1-2
cdr3_nt: TGTGCCAGCAGCTCAGGGGAAAGGCATGGCTACACCTTC
cdr3_aa: CASSSGERHGYTF

clone_size: -
cdr3_length: 17
d_call: -
v_call: TRBV11-2
j_call: TRBJ2-3
cdr3_nt: TGTGCCAGCAGCTTAGTTGATTGGTGGGTTCACACAGATACGCAGTATTTT
cdr3_aa: CASSLVDWWVHTDTQYF

clone_size: -
cdr3_length: 14
d_call: -
v_call: TRBV18
j_call: TRBJ2-5
cdr3_nt: TGTGCCAGCTCGCGGACAGCCGCCCAAGAGACCCAGTACTTC
cdr3_aa: CASSRTAAQETQYF

clone_size: -
cdr3_length: 14
d_call: -
v_call: TRBV13
j_call: TRBJ1-2
cdr3_nt: TGTGCCAGCAGCTTGGACAGACAAAACTATGGCTACACCTTC
cdr3_aa: CASSLDRQNYGYTF

clone_size: -
cdr3_length: 14
d_call: -
v_call: TRBV10-1
j_call: TRBJ1-1
cdr3_nt: TGCGCCAGCTCAGCAGGGACAACGCACGCTGAAGCTTTCTTT
cdr3_aa: CASSAGTTHAEAFF

clone_size: -
cdr3_length: 16
d_call: -
v_call: TRBV7-8
j_call: TRBJ2-3
cdr3_nt: TGTGCCAGCAGCGACATGGCAAGCGGGTCCACAGATACGCAGTATTTT
cdr3_aa: CASSDMASGSTDTQYF

clone_size: -
cdr3_length: 16
d_call: TRBD1
v_call: TRBV7-6
j_call: TRBJ1-1
cdr3_nt: TGTGCCAGCAGCTTGACAGGGTGGAGAATGAACACTGAAGCTTTCTTT
cdr3_aa: CASSLTGWRMNTEAFF

clone_size: -
cdr3_length: 14
d_call: -
v_call: TRBV30
j_call: TRBJ2-3
cdr3_nt: TGTGCCTGTAGGAATCGGGACAACACAGATACGCAGTATTTT
cdr3_aa: CACRNRDNTDTQYF

clone_size: -
cdr3_length: 18
d_call: TRBD1
v_call: TRBV28
j_call: TRBJ2-7
cdr3_nt: TGTGCCAGCAGCATCGCGGAACAGGGGGCAATCCTTGGGTACGAGCAGTACTTC
cdr3_aa: CASSIAEQGAILGYEQYF

clone_size: -
cdr3_length: 16
d_call: TRBD1
v_call: TRBV28
j_call: TRBJ2-7
cdr3_nt: TGTGCCAGCAGTTTACCCTCGACAGGGGGTATGTACGAGCAGTACTTC
cdr3_aa: CASSLPSTGGMYEQYF

clone_size: -
cdr3_length: 15
d_call: TRBD1
v_call: TRBV5-1
j_call: TRBJ2-3
cdr3_nt: TGCGCCAGCAGCGCCCGACAGGGAAGCACAGATACGCAGTATTTT
cdr3_aa: CASSARQGSTDTQYF

clone_size: -
cdr3_length: 15
d_call: TRBD1
v_call: TRBV5-4
j_call: TRBJ1-1
cdr3_nt: TGTGCCAGCAGCAAAATGGACAGGGTCGACACTGAAGCTTTCTTT
cdr3_aa: CASSKMDRVDTEAFF

clone_size: many
cdr3_length: 15
d_call: TRBD1
v_call: TRBV19
j_call: TRBJ1-4
cdr3_nt: TGTGCCAGTCGTACAAAACAGGGGTTTAATGAAAAACTGTTTTTT
cdr3_aa: CASRTKQGFNEKLFF

clone_size: -
cdr3_length: 13
d_call: -
v_call: TRBV7-2
j_call: TRBJ2-7
cdr3_nt: TGTGCCAGCAGCACTCTCACGAGTTCGGAGCAGTACTTC
cdr3_aa: CASSTLTSSEQYF

clone_size: -
cdr3_length: 14
d_call: TRBD2
v_call: TRBV29-1
j_call: TRBJ2-2
cdr3_nt: TGCAGCGTTGATACTAGCGGGAGTGTAGGGGAGTTGTTTTTT
cdr3_aa: CSVDTSGSVGELFF

clone_size: -
cdr3_length: 15
d_call: TRBD2
v_call: TRBV5-4
j_call: TRBJ2-1
cdr3_nt: TGTGCCAGCAGCTTGTATACAGCGGGAGGCGGTGAGCAGTTCTTC
cdr3_aa: CASSLYTAGGGEQFF